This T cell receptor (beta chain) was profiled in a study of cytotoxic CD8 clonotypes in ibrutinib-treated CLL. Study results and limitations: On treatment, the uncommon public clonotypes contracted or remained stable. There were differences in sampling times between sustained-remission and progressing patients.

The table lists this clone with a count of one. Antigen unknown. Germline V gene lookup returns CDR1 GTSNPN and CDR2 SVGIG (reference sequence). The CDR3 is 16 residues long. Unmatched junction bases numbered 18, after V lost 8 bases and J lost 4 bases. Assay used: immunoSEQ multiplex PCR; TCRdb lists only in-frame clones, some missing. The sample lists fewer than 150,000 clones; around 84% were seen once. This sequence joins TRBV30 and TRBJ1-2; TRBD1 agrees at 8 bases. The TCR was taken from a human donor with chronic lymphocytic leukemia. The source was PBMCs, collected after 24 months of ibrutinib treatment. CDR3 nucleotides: TGTGCCGAAACGAGTATGCCCGGGACAGGAGTCTATGGCTACACCTTC. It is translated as CAETSMPGTGVYGYTF.